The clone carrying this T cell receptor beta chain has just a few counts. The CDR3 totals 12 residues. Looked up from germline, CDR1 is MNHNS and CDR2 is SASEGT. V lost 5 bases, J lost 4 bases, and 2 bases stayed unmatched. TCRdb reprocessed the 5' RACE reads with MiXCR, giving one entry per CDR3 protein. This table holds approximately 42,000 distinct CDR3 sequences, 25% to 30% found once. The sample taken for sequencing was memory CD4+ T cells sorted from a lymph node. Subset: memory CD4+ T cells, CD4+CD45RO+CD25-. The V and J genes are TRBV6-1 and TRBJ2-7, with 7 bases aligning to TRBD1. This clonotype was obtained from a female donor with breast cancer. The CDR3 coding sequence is TGTGCCAGCAGTAACAGGGGTTACGAGCAGTACTTC. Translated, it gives CASSNRGYEQYF.